This TCR beta chain was observed in a study of T-cell reconstitution after alpha-beta-depleted transplantation in children. Losses at the gene ends were 2 bases for V and 4 bases for J; bases not matched to a gene: 6. Germline-derived CDR1 and CDR2 are SGDLS and YYNGEE. CDR3 length equals 15 residues. This clonotype was found a few times. A library of TCRbeta sequences, prepared with unique molecular identifiers, was generated. TCRdb used MiXCR to reprocess the PCR reads, holding one entry per CDR3 protein. The data hold a few hundred thousand distinct CDR3 sequences, with around 18% observed a single time.

The source of this sequence is a human donor who donated a stem cell graft to a child with acute lymphoblastic leukemia. This material consisted of PBMCs from the stem cell graft donor, taken from the stem cell graft. The rearrangement uses TRBV9 and TRBJ1-2; 9 positions match TRBD1. CDR3 region: CASSVGTGSLYGYTF. The DNA of the CDR3 is TGTGCCAGCAGCGTGGGGACAGGGAGCCTCTATGGCTACACCTTC. Full variable domain (missing parts from reference TRBV9 and TRBJ1-2): DSGVTQTPKHLITATGQRVTLRCSPRSGDLSVYWYQQSLDQGLQFLIQYYNGEERAKGNILERFSAQQFPDLHSELNLSSLELGDSALYFCASSVGTGSLYGYTFGSGTRLTVV.